This TCR beta chain was observed in a study of CD8 T cells in Susac syndrome. Whole-study findings and limits: As acknowledged by the study, its TCR sequencing and HLA analysis included a relatively small number of individuals.

On this clonotype: Its antigen is undetermined.

Reverse transcription used about 0.45 to 1 ug RNA and random hexamers. From the immunoSEQ multiplex PCR reads, TCRdb called clonotypes with MiXCR, one entry per CDR3 protein. Counted here are 90,000 to 150,000 distinct CDR3 sequences, 85% to 95% occurring once; the ten biggest clones make up about 0.12%. In germline, CDR1 is KGHSH, CDR2 LQKENI. The CDR3 covers 16 residues. With 1 base removed from V and 0 bases from J, the gap between germline ends came to 9 bases. This TCR was recovered from a human donor in good health. This sequence joins TRBV18 and TRBJ2-2; D perhaps matches TRBD2 (5 bases). Sequencing was done on a sample of CD8+ T cells from PBMCs. The CDR3 here is CASSPLEVTNTGELFF. In DNA, the CDR3 is TGTGCCAGCTCACCACTGGAGGTGACGAACACCGGGGAGCTGTTTTTT. Full variable domain (outside the CDR3, taken from reference TRBV18 and TRBJ2-2): NAGVMQNPRHLVRRRGQEARLRCSPMKGHSHVYWYRQLPEEGLKFMVYLQKENIIDESGMPKERFSAEFPKEGPSILRIQQVVRGDSAAYFCASSPLEVTNTGELFFGEGSRLTVL.